Listed here are 12 T cell receptor beta chains from one sample, sequenced in a study of CD8 T cells in ankylosing spondylitis. One entry per CDR3 protein, called by TCRdb with MiXCR from the 5' RACE reads. The sample yields some 800,000 distinct CDR3 sequences, 10% to 15% seen once. No antigen has been identified for these receptors. Broader study findings: There was a TCR beta motif, made of several highly homologous variants, that appeared characteristic of ankylosing spondylitis blood.

Sequencing was done on a sample of blood, either unsorted or a sorted T cell fraction (not recorded which). The receptor set was obtained from a male donor with ankylosing spondylitis.

Only a few counts were recorded for this clonotype. This chain joins TRBV9 and TRBJ2-1; the D gene is possibly TRBD2 (6 bases). From germline, CDR1 is SGDLS and CDR2 YYNGEE. This CDR3 has 16 amino acids. V lost 3 bases, J lost 2 bases, and 15 bases lay in between. The CDR3 spells CASSELSGRTYNEQFF. CDR3 bases: TGTGCCAGCAGCGAGTTATCAGGGAGGACCTACAATGAGCAGTTCTTC.

This clonotype was seen only a few times. This chain's CDR3 is CASSWGTRPYEQYF. The DNA of the CDR3 is TGTGCCAGCAGTTGGGGGACGCGACCCTACGAGCAGTACTTC. This chain joins TRBV27 and TRBJ2-7; D is perhaps TRBD1 or TRBD2 (5 bases each). V was clipped by 4 bases and J by 2 bases, with 12 bases between them. CDR3 length: 14 amino acids. The germline V gene has CDR1 MNHEY and CDR2 SMNVEV (reference sequence).

This clonotype was recorded at least ten times. J is TRBJ2-7 and V is TRBV29-1; TRBD1 aligns across 7 bases. The CDR3 has 14 amino acids. V lost 6 bases, J lost 3 bases, and 11 bases stayed unmatched. Germline loops: CDR1 SQVTM, CDR2 ANQGSEA. The chain's CDR3 is CSVSRGQGDYEQYF. CDR3 DNA: TGCAGCGTATCGCGTGGGCAGGGGGACTACGAGCAGTACTTC.

This clonotype was observed many times. The chain has TRBV7-2 and TRBJ1-2; D gene uncertain. The V end lost 3 bases, the J end lost 8 bases, and 13 bases lay between the germline ends. From germline, CDR1 is SGHTA and CDR2 FQGNSA. The CDR3 extends over 13 amino acids. CDR3 region: CASSFRSQAGYTF. The CDR3, as DNA: TGTGCCAGCAGCTTTCGGTCTCAGGCGGGCTACACCTTC.

This clonotype was counted at least ten times. This sequence joins TRBV12-3 or TRBV12-4 and TRBJ1-2, with a tentative D call TRBD1 (5 bases). This CDR3 spans 11 amino acids. The germline V and J ends were trimmed by 5 bases and 10 bases, with 11 bases remaining between them. The CDR3 DNA sequence: TGTGCCAGCAGTACGGGACCGGACTACACCTTC. Protein product: CASSTGPDYTF.

The chain has TRBV10-3 and TRBJ1-1; no clear D gene. The germline CDR1 and CDR2 sequences are ENHRY and SYGVKD. The V and J ends lost 2 bases and 9 bases respectively, with 10 bases between them. This CDR3 is built from 12 residues. This CDR3 is CAISEATSKAFF. In nucleotides, the CDR3 is TGTGCCATCAGTGAGGCGACATCTAAAGCTTTCTTT.

This clonotype was seen at least ten times. V is TRBV20-1 and J is TRBJ2-2, with D uncertain. The germline V gene encodes CDR1 DFQATT and CDR2 SNEGSKA (reference sequence). The V and J ends lost 0 bases and 5 bases respectively, with 13 bases between them. The CDR3 contains 15 residues. The DNA for the CDR3 is TGCAGTGCTAGAGATCCAGCGATGGGAACCGGGGAGCTGTTTTTT. Translation: CSARDPAMGTGELFF.

This clonotype was seen many times. This chain uses TRBV12-3 or TRBV12-4 with TRBJ2-7; 7 bases are shared with TRBD1. The CDR3 loop spans 12 amino acids. V gave up 6 bases and J gave up 5 bases; unmatched junction bases: 4. The CDR3 sequence: CASRIDRDEQYF. In DNA form, the CDR3 reads TGTGCCAGCAGAATCGACAGGGACGAGCAGTACTTC.

The J gene is TRBJ2-1, the V gene TRBV5-1; D is possibly TRBD1 or TRBD2 (5 bases each). The CDR3 loop spans 16 amino acids. Trimming cost V 0 bases and J 3 bases, with 13 bases left between them. CDR1 is SGHRS and CDR2 is YFSETQ in the germline V gene. CDR3 in amino acids: CASSLGDPGYYNEQFF. The CDR3 nucleotides read TGCGCCAGCAGCTTGGGGGACCCCGGGTACTACAATGAGCAGTTCTTC.

The sample holds many counts of this clonotype. This chain connects TRBV29-1 to TRBJ1-6; 7 bases agree with TRBD1. This CDR3 has 13 residues. The germline V gene has CDR1 SQVTM and CDR2 ANQGSEA. Trimming removed 8 bases from V and 6 bases from J; junction bases left unmatched: 7. CDR3 sequence (DNA): TGCAGCATACGGGACAGTCTTAATTCACCCCTCCACTTT. This sequence encodes CSIRDSLNSPLHF.

The chain joins TRBV20-1 to TRBJ1-1; weak D call: TRBD1 (5 bases). The CDR3 extends over 17 amino acids. V was cut by 4 bases and J by 2 bases, with 23 bases left in between. Germline CDR1 reads DFQATT; CDR2 reads SNEGSKA (reference sequence). CDR3 amino acids: CSAKAAGLAGSNTEAFF. The CDR3 nucleotides read TGCAGTGCTAAGGCAGCAGGGCTTGCGGGGAGTAACACTGAAGCTTTCTTT.

A few counts support this clonotype. The rearrangement uses TRBV10-3 and TRBJ2-3; maybe TRBD1 (6 bases). V dropped 6 bases and J dropped 2 bases, with 12 bases sitting between them. CDR1 is ENHRY and CDR2 is SYGVKD in the germline V gene. The length of the CDR3 is 14 residues. CDR3 in amino acids: CAIRGGQNTDTQYF. For the CDR3, the DNA is TGTGCCATCAGGGGTGGACAGAACACAGATACGCAGTATTTT.